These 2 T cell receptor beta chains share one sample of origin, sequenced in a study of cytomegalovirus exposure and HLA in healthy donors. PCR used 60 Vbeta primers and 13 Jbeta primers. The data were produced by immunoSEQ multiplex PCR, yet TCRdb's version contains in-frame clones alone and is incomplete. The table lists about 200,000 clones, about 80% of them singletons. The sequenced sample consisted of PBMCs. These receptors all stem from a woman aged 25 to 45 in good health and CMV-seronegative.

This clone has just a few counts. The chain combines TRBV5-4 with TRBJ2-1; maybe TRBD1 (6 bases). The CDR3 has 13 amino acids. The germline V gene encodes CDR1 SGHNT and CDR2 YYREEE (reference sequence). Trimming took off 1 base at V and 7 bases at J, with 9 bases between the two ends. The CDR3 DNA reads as TGTGCCAGCAGCTTGACCGACAGGAATGAGCAGTTCTTC. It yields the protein CASSLTDRNEQFF.

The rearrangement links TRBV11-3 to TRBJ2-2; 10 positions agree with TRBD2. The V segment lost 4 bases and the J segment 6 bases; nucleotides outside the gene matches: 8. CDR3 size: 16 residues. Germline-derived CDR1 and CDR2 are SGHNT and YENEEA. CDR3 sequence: CASSSRSGRGAGELFF. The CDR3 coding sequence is TGTGCCAGCAGCTCTAGGAGCGGGAGGGGGGCCGGGGAGCTGTTTTTT.